This T cell receptor beta chain was retrieved from a study of OX40 agonist ivuxolimab in advanced cancers. Study-wide context: Patients took ivuxolimab, an agonistic anti-OX40 (CD134) antibody.

CDR1 is SGHNT and CDR2 is YENEEA in the germline V gene. With 0 bases removed from V and 2 bases from J, the gap between germline ends came to 9 bases. There are 15 residues in the CDR3. Study-wide results and limits: Averaging showed that CD8+ T cells had more expanded clones than CD4+ did.

About this clone: Its antigen is as yet unknown.

TCRdb keeps only in-frame clones here, not all; method: immunoSEQ multiplex PCR. This sample carries over 65,000 clones, roughly 87% of them seen once, and the ten largest clones take around 2%. Sequenced material: CD4+ or CD8+ T cells sorted from blood, taken in a trial of the OX40 agonist ivuxolimab. The sequence came from an adult with an advanced solid tumor such as melanoma, head and neck, liver or kidney cancer. The rearrangement links TRBV11-3 to TRBJ2-3; D remains unclear. CDR3 in amino acids: CASSLELGNTDTQYF. CDR3 nucleotide sequence: TGTGCCAGCAGCTTAGAGCTAGGGAACACAGATACGCAGTATTTT.